These 28 T cell receptor beta chains originate from one sample sequenced in a study of blood T cell repertoires in COVID-19. Clones were sequenced by immunoSEQ multiplex PCR, and TCRdb holds only the in-frame ones, with some missing. Here the sample spans fewer than 150,000 clones, roughly nine tenths being singletons. Material for sequencing was peripheral blood. The receptors here all came from a man in his 70s who had recovered from COVID-19.

This chain links TRBV7-2 with TRBJ2-5; 12 bases are a match to TRBD2. CDR1 SGHTA and CDR2 FQGNSA come from the germline V gene. V dropped 7 bases and J dropped 4; count of bases not matched to a gene: 10. The CDR3 runs 16 residues. CDR3 sequence: CASTLGASGRGETQYF. The CDR3 DNA reads as TGTGCCAGCACCCTGGGGGCTAGCGGGAGGGGAGAGACCCAGTACTTC.

About this clone itself: At one of its ends the junction is not consistent with the germline gene, which may arise from a read error. V is TRBV7-8 and J is TRBJ1-4; 7 nucleotides match TRBD1. Germline assignment: CDR1 SGHVS and CDR2 FQNEAQ. The CDR3 totals 11 residues. CDR3 region: CASSLGTVVRF. CDR3 DNA sequence: TGTGCCAGCAGCCTCGGGACAGTGGTCCGCTTT.

This chain joins TRBV27 and TRBJ1-1; TRBD1 matches at 8 bases. Germline lookup yields CDR1 MNHEY and CDR2 SMNVEV (reference sequence). V was pared by 5 bases and J by 1 base, with 6 bases of the junction left unmatched. The CDR3 consists of 15 residues. The CDR3 DNA follows: TGTGCCAGCAGTCCGATTGGACAGGGGAACACTGAAGCTTTCTTT. This encodes CASSPIGQGNTEAFF.

The gene calls are TRBV10-3 and TRBJ1-3; D is undetermined. Trimming removed 10 bases from V and 4 bases from J, with 17 bases in between. This CDR3 is built from 14 residues. CDR1 is ENHRY, CDR2 SYGVKD, per germline. DNA of the CDR3: TGTGCCACCGGTGCTCTTGAGTCCGGAAACACCATATATTTT. Translated: CATGALESGNTIYF.

The rearrangement joins TRBV6-5 to TRBJ2-7; 11 nucleotides agree with TRBD1. The CDR3 spans 13 residues. From germline, CDR1 is MNHEY and CDR2 SVGAGI. V shed 5 bases and J 7 bases; nucleotides not matched to a gene: 4. The CDR3, as DNA: TGTGCCAGCAGTACCGGGACAGGGGGTGAGCAGTACTTC. Translated: CASSTGTGGEQYF.

The chain links TRBV5-1 to TRBJ1-4; perhaps TRBD1 as D (6 bases). V lost 4 bases and J lost 6, with 16 bases in between. The CDR3 is 15 residues long. CDR1 SGHRS and CDR2 YFSETQ come from the germline V gene. The CDR3 loop is CASSPYRAGDEKLFF. CDR3 coding DNA: TGCGCCAGCAGCCCCTACAGGGCGGGGGATGAAAAACTGTTTTTT.

The V gene is TRBV21-1, the J gene TRBJ2-7; the table's D call of TRBD2 was not tested on the DNA. TRBV21-1 constitutes a pseudogene. The CDR3 loop spans 16 amino acids. Written as DNA, the CDR3 is TGTGCCAGCAGCAAAACACTAGTGGGTAACTCCTACGAGCAGTACTTC. This gives the protein CASSKTLVGNSYEQYF.

CDR3 sequence (DNA): TGTGCCAGCAGCTTAGAACAGGGCTTGGCCCAGTACTTC. This encodes CASSLEQGLAQYF. This rearrangement joins TRBV11-2 to TRBJ2-5; D might be TRBD1 (6 bases). Trimming shortened V by 0 bases and J by 9 bases, and 11 bases separated the two germline ends. The CDR3 has 13 residues. Per germline, CDR1 SGHAT and CDR2 FQNNGV.

A single count supports this clone. V and J are TRBV7-9 and TRBJ2-6; TRBD1 aligns across 7 bases. The trim removed 5 bases at V and 0 bases at J, leaving 1 base unmatched. The CDR3 runs 15 residues. Germline CDR1 is SEHNR and CDR2 is FQNEAQ (reference sequence). The CDR3 nucleotides are TGTGCCAGCAGCCCAGGGGGCTCTGGGGCCAACGTCCTGACTTTC. Protein product: CASSPGGSGANVLTF.

This chain connects TRBV11-2 to TRBJ2-2, with D unresolved. CDR3 length: 14 residues. CDR1 is SGHAT and CDR2 is FQNNGV in the germline V gene. Trimming shortened V by 1 base and J by 4 bases, and 7 bases separated the two germline ends. CDR3 in amino acids: CASSLVRSTGELFF. The CDR3, as DNA: TGTGCCAGCAGCTTAGTGCGGAGCACCGGGGAGCTGTTTTTT.

This clone was seen a handful of times. J is TRBJ2-7 and V is TRBV30; 8 bases align to TRBD2. CDR3 length equals 13 residues. V was clipped by 2 bases and J by 9 bases; unmatched bases: 9. Per the germline V gene, CDR1 is GTSNPN and CDR2 is SVGIG (reference sequence). Written as DNA, the CDR3 is TGTGCCTGGAGTCTACTAGCGGCAGCGGCGCAGTACTTC. Translating gives CAWSLLAAAAQYF.

This rearrangement joins TRBV7-2 to TRBJ2-1; unclear D gene. The V and J ends lost 4 bases and 0 bases respectively, with 10 bases between them. This CDR3 contains 15 residues. From germline, CDR1 is SGHTA and CDR2 FQGNSA. The CDR3 loop reads CASSSGSLSYNEQFF. The CDR3 DNA is TGTGCCAGCAGCTCAGGATCCCTCTCCTACAATGAGCAGTTCTTC. Combining the CDR3 with reference TRBV7-2 and TRBJ2-1 gives the whole variable domain GAGVSQSPSNKVTEKGKDVELRCDPISGHTALYWYRQSLGQGLEFLIYFQGNSAPDKSGLPSDRFSAERTGGSVSTLTIQRTQQEDSAVYLCASSSGSLSYNEQFFGPGTRLTVL.

The rearrangement uses TRBV19 and TRBJ1-4; D unclear. Looked up from germline, CDR1 is LNHDA and CDR2 is SQIVND (reference sequence). Trimming removed 3 bases at V and 3 bases at J, with 8 bases between. The CDR3 is 14 residues long. CDR3 region: CASSMRRSNEKLFF. The CDR3 DNA reads TGTGCCAGTAGTATGAGGAGATCTAATGAAAAACTGTTTTTT.

The chain has TRBV19 and TRBJ1-1; D is perhaps TRBD1 (6 bases). Germline V gene sequence: CDR1 LNHDA, CDR2 SQIVND (reference sequence). The CDR3 is 13 amino acids. V gave up 5 bases and J gave up 5 bases, with 12 bases separating them. This CDR3 reads CASSEQGGTEAFF. The CDR3 DNA reads TGTGCCAGTAGTGAACAGGGTGGAACTGAAGCTTTCTTT. Complete variable domain (other parts from reference TRBV19 and TRBJ1-1): DGGITQSPKYLFRKEGQNVTLSCEQNLNHDAMYWYRQDPGQGLRLIYYSQIVNDFQKGDIAEGYSVSREKKESFPLTVTSAQKNPTAFYLCASSEQGGTEAFFGQGTRLTVV.

The V gene is TRBV2, the J gene TRBJ1-2; the match to TRBD1 covers 11 bases. In germline, CDR1 is SNHLY, CDR2 FYNNEI. Trimming at V came to 6 bases and at J to 5 bases, leaving 2 bases not matched to a gene. The CDR3 totals 13 residues. The CDR3 DNA sequence: TGTGCCAGCAGGGACAGGGGGCCGTATGGCTACACCTTC. Translation gives CASRDRGPYGYTF.

The V and J genes are TRBV20-1 and TRBJ2-1; maybe TRBD2 (6 bases). The CDR3 has 13 amino acids. The germline V and J ends were trimmed by 3 bases and 3 bases, with 9 bases remaining between them. Looked up from germline, CDR1 is DFQATT and CDR2 is SNEGSKA (reference sequence). CDR3 bases: TGCAGTGCTAGTGCTAGCGACTACAATGAGCAGTTCTTC. Amino acid sequence: CSASASDYNEQFF.

The V and J genes are TRBV24-1 and TRBJ2-7; maybe TRBD1 (5 bases). This CDR3 contains 13 residues. V was trimmed by 0 bases and J by 3 bases, leaving 5 bases between them. CDR1 and CDR2 from the germline V gene are KGHDR and SFDVKD. The CDR3 region is CATSDLQGYEQYF. In DNA, the CDR3 is TGTGCCACCAGTGATTTGCAGGGCTACGAGCAGTACTTC.

V gene TRBV30 combines with J gene TRBJ2-1; TRBD2 is a possible D gene (6 bases). The CDR3 contains 13 residues. Germline loops: CDR1 GTSNPN, CDR2 SVGIG (reference sequence). Trimming removed 2 bases at V and 6 bases at J, with 11 bases between. DNA of the CDR3: TGTGCCTGGAGTCGCGGGGACCTCAATGAGCAGTTCTTC. This translates into CAWSRGDLNEQFF.

This rearrangement joins TRBV3-1 (or the pseudogene TRBV3-2) to TRBJ2-3; 8 bases fit TRBD1. This CDR3 is built from 14 residues. The V gene's germline CDR1 is LGHDT and CDR2 YNNKEL (reference sequence). V shed 3 bases, J shed 3 bases, and the junction held 2 bases outside the gene matches. The CDR3 loop is CASSHGQGTDTQYF. The CDR3 bases are TGTGCCAGCAGCCATGGACAGGGAACAGATACGCAGTATTTT.

V gene TRBV3-1 (or the pseudogene TRBV3-2) combines with J gene TRBJ1-5; D perhaps matches TRBD1 (5 bases). Per the germline V gene, CDR1 is LGHDT and CDR2 is YNNKEL (reference sequence). CDR3 size: 11 residues. Between the trimmed V and J ends, which lost 1 base and 11 bases, there was a span of 6 bases. The CDR3 sequence is CASSQGGTQHF. The CDR3 region has the DNA TGTGCCAGCAGCCAAGGGGGCACCCAGCATTTT.

The gene calls are TRBV11-2 and TRBJ2-7; the match to TRBD1 covers 9 bases. This CDR3 region has 15 residues. Per germline, CDR1 SGHAT and CDR2 FQNNGV. After removal of 7 bases from V and 6 bases from J, the junction contained 13 bases not matched to a gene. The CDR3 DNA reads TGTGCCAGCATTAACACAGGGGGCGCCCCCGGCGAGCAGTACTTC. Amino acid sequence: CASINTGGAPGEQYF. The entire variable domain, with the rest obtained from reference TRBV11-2 and TRBJ2-7, is as follows: EAGVAQSPRYKIIEKRQSVAFWCNPISGHATLYWYQQILGQGPKLLIQFQNNGVVDDSQLPKDRFSAERLKGVDSTLKIQPAKLEDSAVYLCASINTGGAPGEQYFGPGTRLTVT.

V and J are TRBV2 and TRBJ2-2, with D possibly being TRBD2 (5 bases). The CDR3 length is 13 residues. V dropped 10 bases and J dropped 3 bases, with 12 bases sitting between them. Germline loops: CDR1 SNHLY, CDR2 FYNNEI. CDR3 bases: TGTGCCACCAGGACTGAGTACACCGGGGAGCTGTTTTTT. Amino acid sequence: CATRTEYTGELFF.

This clone has just a few counts. The chain is built from TRBV7-9 and TRBJ1-1; TRBD1 matches 7 bases. Germline CDR1 SEHNR, CDR2 FQNEAQ (reference sequence). This CDR3 spans 14 amino acids. V was pared by 5 bases and J by 4 bases, with 7 bases of the junction left unmatched. Here the CDR3 reads CASSPRQGSTEAFF. For the CDR3, the DNA is TGTGCCAGCAGCCCTCGACAGGGAAGCACTGAAGCTTTCTTT.

The V gene is TRBV6-1, the J gene TRBJ2-7; a possible D gene is TRBD1 (7 bases). V was trimmed by 4 bases and J by 2 bases, leaving 18 bases between them. Germline V gene data show CDR1 as MNHNS and CDR2 as SASEGT. This CDR3 is 16 amino acids long. CDR3 amino acids: CASSGGGQALTYEQYF. In nucleotides, the CDR3 is TGTGCCAGCAGTGGGGGAGGACAGGCCCTCACCTACGAGCAGTACTTC.

The chain combines TRBV5-4 with TRBJ2-1, with D tentatively TRBD1 (5 bases). CDR1 SGHNT and CDR2 YYREEE come from the germline V gene (reference sequence). CDR3 length: 15 residues. V was shortened by 0 bases and J by 5 bases, with 12 bases between the two germline ends. DNA of the CDR3: TGTGCCAGCAGCTTGGTAGCCCAGGGCCACAATGAGCAGTTCTTC. As protein: CASSLVAQGHNEQFF.

The CDR3 region is CASSQTVTGELFF. The CDR3 DNA is TGTGCCAGCAGCCAGACAGTTACCGGGGAGCTGTTTTTT. The J gene is TRBJ2-2, the V gene TRBV6-2 or TRBV6-3, with TRBD1 as a possible D gene (5 bases). CDR1 and CDR2 (germline): MNHEY, SVGEGT. V lost 6 bases to trimming and J lost 5 bases, with 10 bases between them. The CDR3 totals 13 residues.

V gene TRBV6-5 combines with J gene TRBJ1-2, with D perhaps TRBD1 (5 bases). Germline V CDR1 and CDR2: MNHEY, SVGAGI. V gave up 1 base and J gave up 6 bases, with 18 bases separating them. The CDR3 runs to 16 residues. CDR3 DNA: TGTGCCAGCAGTTACTGGGGGGGGAGGGGCCCTGATGGCTACACCTTC. The encoded protein is CASSYWGGRGPDGYTF.

The chain employs TRBV12-2 and TRBJ1-2; the table assigns TRBD1, which was not confirmed against the DNA. TRBV12-2 is shown as a pseudogene. The CDR3 sequence is 14 residues long. CDR3 region: CASRLSDRTYGYTF. DNA for the CDR3: TGTGCAAGTCGCTTATCAGACAGGACGTATGGCTACACCTTC.